This T cell receptor beta chain was identified in a study of OX40 agonist ivuxolimab in advanced cancers. The CDR3 totals 17 residues. With 0 bases removed from V and 6 bases from J, the gap between germline ends came to 20 bases. Germline CDR1 is MRHNA and CDR2 is SNTAGT. Sequenced by immunoSEQ multiplex PCR; TCRdb stores in-frame clones only, minus some. The sample lists tens of thousands of clones; 80% to 90% were seen once. The sequence was collected from an adult with an advanced solid tumor such as melanoma, head and neck, liver or kidney cancer. The gene calls are TRBV6-4 and TRBJ1-2, with a weak D call TRBD1 (5 bases). This specimen was CD4+ or CD8+ T cells sorted from blood, taken in a trial of the OX40 agonist ivuxolimab. The CDR3 sequence is CASSDSSTAGMLHGYTF. DNA for the CDR3: TGTGCCAGCAGTGACTCGTCTACGGCAGGGATGCTCCATGGCTACACCTTC.